This section outlines one TCR beta chain sequence together with its context. Its antigen remains unidentified. Germline V lookup: CDR1 MNHEY, CDR2 SVGAGI. V dropped 5 bases and J dropped 7 bases, with 18 bases sitting between them. The CDR3 is made up of 14 amino acids. TCRdb keeps only in-frame clones here, not all; method: immunoSEQ multiplex PCR. Found here are 150,000 to 180,000 clones, about 86% of them singletons; the top ten hold approximately 2%. The data stem from a study of cytomegalovirus exposure and HLA in healthy donors. Points from the study as a whole: Three chains linked to CMV were shown in vitro to be specific for CMV antigens. The study flagged around 160 TCR beta chains as cytomegalovirus-associated.

The rearrangement uses TRBV6-5 and TRBJ2-7; TRBD1 is a possible D gene (5 bases). The sequence came from a human donor in good health. What was sequenced was PBMCs. The CDR3, as DNA: TGTGCCAGCAGTCCAACAGGACCGAGCCTTGAGCAGTACTTC. Residues: CASSPTGPSLEQYF.